This T cell receptor beta chain was identified during a study of blood T cell repertoires in COVID-19. Overall study: Samples came from the United States, Italy and Spain, spanning acute and convalescent COVID-19. PBMCs, B-cell-depleted T cells, or T cells provided the cDNA or gDNA that made up the material.

V was cut by 2 bases and J by 4 bases, with 14 bases left in between. The CDR3 has 15 amino acids. The germline CDR1 and CDR2 sequences are LGHDT and YNNKEL (reference sequence). Authors' processing steps: Estimates of nucleated cell counts were drawn from the amplification of reference gene primers. TCRdb keeps only in-frame clones here, not all; method: immunoSEQ multiplex PCR. The V and J calls and clone size were taken over from that table, and D and trimming were inferred from the DNA. The sample consists of some 260,000 clones, about 85% of them appearing once. Sequenced sample: peripheral blood. The TCR comes from a man younger than 35 with active or convalescent COVID-19. The chain has TRBV3-1 (or the pseudogene TRBV3-2) and TRBJ1-2; unclear D gene. Here the CDR3 reads CASSQHSDSRYGYTF. CDR3 nucleotide sequence: TGTGCCAGCAGCCAACATTCCGACTCCCGCTATGGCTACACCTTC.